The entry that follows covers one TCR beta chain sequence. Its antigen is not known. V gave up 4 bases and J gave up 7 bases, with 13 bases separating them. This CDR3 is 13 amino acids long. Germline assignment: CDR1 SGHTA and CDR2 FQGNSA. This record comes from a study of shared clonotypes between healthy human individuals. Notes on the study in general: Generally, naive subsets (rather than memory subsets) showed larger estimated richness.

Recent vaccinations or acute infections were absent in the healthy HIV-negative adult donors. In replicate PCRs of sorted subsets, roughly 200 ng DNA, about 29,000 T cell genomes, was used. Clones were sequenced by immunoSEQ multiplex PCR, and TCRdb holds only the in-frame ones, with some missing. The sample yields more than 850,000 clones, approximately 80% seen once. V is TRBV7-2 and J is TRBJ1-2, with D possibly TRBD1 on 5 matching bases. The sample was memory CD4+ T cells from PBMCs. The subset here: CD45RA-negative fraction. The sequence derives from a man younger than 35 in good health. Some clones in this sample may be carry-over from other donors' samples. The CDR3 nucleotides are TGTGCCAGCAGCTCGAAGGGGCAGGCTGGCTACACCTTC. Translated, it gives CASSSKGQAGYTF.